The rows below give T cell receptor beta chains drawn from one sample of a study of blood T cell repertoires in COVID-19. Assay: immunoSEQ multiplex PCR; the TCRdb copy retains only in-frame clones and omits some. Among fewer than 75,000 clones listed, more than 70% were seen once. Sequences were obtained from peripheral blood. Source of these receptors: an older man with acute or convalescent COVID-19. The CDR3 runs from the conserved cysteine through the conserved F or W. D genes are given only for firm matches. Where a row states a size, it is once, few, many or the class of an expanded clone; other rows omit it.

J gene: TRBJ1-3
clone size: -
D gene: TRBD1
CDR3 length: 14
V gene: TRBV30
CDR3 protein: CAWNLDRARNTIYF
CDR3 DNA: TGTGCCTGGAACTTAGACAGGGCTAGAAACACCATATATTTT

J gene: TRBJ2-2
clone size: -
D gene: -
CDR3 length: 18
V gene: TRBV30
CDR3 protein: CAWSVRLGHPAVTGELFF
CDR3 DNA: TGTGCCTGGAGTGTACGGCTAGGACATCCTGCGGTCACCGGGGAGCTGTTTTTT

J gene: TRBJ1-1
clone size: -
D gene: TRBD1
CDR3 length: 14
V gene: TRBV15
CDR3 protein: CATSRGTGGTEAFF
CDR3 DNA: TGTGCCACCAGCAGAGGGACAGGGGGCACTGAAGCTTTCTTT

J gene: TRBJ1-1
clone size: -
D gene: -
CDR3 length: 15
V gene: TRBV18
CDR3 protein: CASSPRGEVNTEAFF
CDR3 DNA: TGTGCCAGCTCACCCCGGGGAGAGGTGAACACTGAAGCTTTCTTT

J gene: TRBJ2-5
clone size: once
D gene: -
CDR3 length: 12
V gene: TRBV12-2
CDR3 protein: CASRDRGETQYF
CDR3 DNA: TGTGCAAGTCGGGACAGGGGGGAGACCCAGTACTTC

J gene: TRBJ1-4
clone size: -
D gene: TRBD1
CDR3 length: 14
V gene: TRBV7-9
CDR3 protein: CASSFGTGDEKLFF
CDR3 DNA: TGTGCCAGCAGCTTCGGGACAGGAGATGAAAAACTGTTTTTT

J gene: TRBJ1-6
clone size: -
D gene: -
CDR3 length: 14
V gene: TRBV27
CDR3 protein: CASSLRSADSPLHF
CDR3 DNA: TGTGCCAGCAGTTTAAGGTCCGCGGATTCACCCCTCCACTTT

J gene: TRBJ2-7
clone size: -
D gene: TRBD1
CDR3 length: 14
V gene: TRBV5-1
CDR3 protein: CASSARDRVDEQYF
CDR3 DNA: TGCGCCAGCAGCGCCCGGGACAGGGTGGACGAGCAGTACTTC

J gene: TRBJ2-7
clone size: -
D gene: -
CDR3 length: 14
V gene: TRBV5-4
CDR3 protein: CASSLSGASYEQYF
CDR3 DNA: TGTGCCAGCAGCTTGAGTGGGGCCTCCTACGAGCAGTACTTC

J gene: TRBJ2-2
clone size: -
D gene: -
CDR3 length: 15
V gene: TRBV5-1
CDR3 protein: CASSSRARHTGELFF
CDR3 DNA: TGCGCCAGCAGCTCGCGGGCTAGACACACCGGGGAGCTGTTTTTT

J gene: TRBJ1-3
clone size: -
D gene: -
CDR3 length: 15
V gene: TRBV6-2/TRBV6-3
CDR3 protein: CASSSGGTDGNTIYF
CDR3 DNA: TGTGCCAGCAGCTCCGGGGGGACGGATGGAAACACCATATATTTT

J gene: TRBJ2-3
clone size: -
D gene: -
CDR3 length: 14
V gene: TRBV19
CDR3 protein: CASSWSPDRDLQYF
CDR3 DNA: TGTGCCAGTAGTTGGTCGCCCGACCGTGACTTGCAGTATTTT

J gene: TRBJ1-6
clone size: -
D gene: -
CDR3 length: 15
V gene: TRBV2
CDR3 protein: CASTLEGGIPGPLHF
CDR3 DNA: TGTGCCAGCACCCTGGAGGGGGGGATCCCAGGACCCCTCCACTTT

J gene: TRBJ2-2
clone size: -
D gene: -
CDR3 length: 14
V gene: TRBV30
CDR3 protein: CAWSVGGPTGELFF
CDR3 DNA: TGTGCCTGGAGTGTAGGTGGGCCCACCGGGGAGCTGTTTTTT

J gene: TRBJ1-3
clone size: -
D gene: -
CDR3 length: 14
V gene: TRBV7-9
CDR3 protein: CASSQDRSGNTIYF
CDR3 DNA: TGTGCCAGCAGCCAGGACAGATCTGGAAACACCATATATTTT

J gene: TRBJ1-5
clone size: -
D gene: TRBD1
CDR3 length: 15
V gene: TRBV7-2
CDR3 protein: CASSWTGGPLQPQHF
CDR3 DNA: TGTGCCAGCAGCTGGACAGGGGGCCCCCTACAGCCCCAGCATTTT

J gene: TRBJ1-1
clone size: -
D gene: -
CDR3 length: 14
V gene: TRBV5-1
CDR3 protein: CASSLWGRDTEAFF
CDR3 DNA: TGCGCCAGCAGCTTGTGGGGCAGGGACACTGAAGCTTTCTTT

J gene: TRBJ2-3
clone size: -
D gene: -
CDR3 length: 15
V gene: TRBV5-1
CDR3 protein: CASSPGPLAADTQYF
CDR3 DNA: TGCGCCAGCAGCCCAGGGCCTCTCGCCGCAGATACGCAGTATTTT

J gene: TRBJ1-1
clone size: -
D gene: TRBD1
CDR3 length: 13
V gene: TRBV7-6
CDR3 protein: CASSSQGAGEAFF
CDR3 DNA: TGTGCCAGCAGCTCGCAGGGGGCGGGTGAAGCTTTCTTT

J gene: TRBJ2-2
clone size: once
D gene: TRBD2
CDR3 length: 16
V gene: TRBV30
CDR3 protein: CAWSKPGLANTGELFF
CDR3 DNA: TGTGCCTGGAGTAAACCGGGACTAGCAAACACCGGGGAGCTGTTTTTT

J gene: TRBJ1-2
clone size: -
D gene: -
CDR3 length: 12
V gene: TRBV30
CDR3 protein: CACRRGVYGYTF
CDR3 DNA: TGTGCCTGTCGGCGGGGGGTTTACGGCTACACCTTC

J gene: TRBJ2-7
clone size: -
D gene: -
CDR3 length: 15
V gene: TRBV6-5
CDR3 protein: CASTTRGLSPGEQYF
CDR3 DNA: TGTGCCAGCACTACCCGGGGACTGAGTCCAGGTGAGCAGTACTTC

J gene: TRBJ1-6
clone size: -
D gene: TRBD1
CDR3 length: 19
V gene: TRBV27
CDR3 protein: CASRLDPRTGDSFNSPLHF
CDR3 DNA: TGTGCCAGCAGATTGGATCCCAGGACAGGGGATTCGTTTAATTCACCCCTCCACTTT